This T cell receptor beta chain came from a study of shared clonotypes between healthy human individuals. Across the study: Two female and a few male donors aged 18 to 49 were enrolled.

Study results and limitations: It was the non-shared clonotypes that had lower generation probabilities than clonotypes shared by all four donors. Owing to a small donor count, the genetic and exposure-history diversity represented was limited. Larger richness was generally estimated for naive than memory subsets.

Only in-frame clones appear in the TCRdb table, and some are missing; sequencing was by immunoSEQ multiplex PCR. This sample has some 1,100,000 clones; 75% to 85% occur once, and the top ten carry more than 0.45%. Germline CDR1 KGHSH, CDR2 LQKENI. The CDR3 contains 17 residues. The V gene end was trimmed by 4 bases and the J gene end by 7 bases; junction bases not matched to a gene: 13. Ten or more counts support this clone. Its specificity is not known. The material sequenced was memory CD4+ T cells from PBMCs. Indicated subset: CD45RA-negative fraction. The genes are TRBV18 and TRBJ2-2; 9 bases are shared with TRBD2. The clonotype comes from a man in his late teens or twenties in good health. Some clones in this sample may be carry-over from other donors' samples. The CDR3 nucleotides are TGTGCCAGCTCACATAGCGGGAGAACCCGCGATGACGGGGAGCTGTTTTTT. Translating it yields CASSHSGRTRDDGELFF.